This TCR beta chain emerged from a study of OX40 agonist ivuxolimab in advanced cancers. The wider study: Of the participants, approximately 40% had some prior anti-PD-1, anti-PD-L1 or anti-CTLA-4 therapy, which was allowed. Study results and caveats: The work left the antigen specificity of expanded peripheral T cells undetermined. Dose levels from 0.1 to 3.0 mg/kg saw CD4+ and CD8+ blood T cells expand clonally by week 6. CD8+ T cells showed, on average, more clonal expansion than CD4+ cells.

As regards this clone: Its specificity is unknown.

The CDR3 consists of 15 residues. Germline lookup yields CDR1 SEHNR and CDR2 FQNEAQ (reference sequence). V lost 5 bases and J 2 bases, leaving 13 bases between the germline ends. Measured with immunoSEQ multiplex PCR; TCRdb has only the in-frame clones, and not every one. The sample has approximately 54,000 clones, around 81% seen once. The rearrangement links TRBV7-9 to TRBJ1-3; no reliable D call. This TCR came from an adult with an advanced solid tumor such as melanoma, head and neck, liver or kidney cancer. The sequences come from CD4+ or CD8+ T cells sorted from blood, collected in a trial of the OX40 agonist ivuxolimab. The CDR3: CASSPVTLTGNTIYF. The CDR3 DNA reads TGTGCCAGCAGCCCGGTGACCTTAACTGGAAACACCATATATTTT.